These T cell receptor beta chains were read from a single sample in a study of blood T cell repertoires in COVID-19. The table came from immunoSEQ multiplex PCR; TCRdb's copy has only in-frame clones and leaves some out. The sample holds approximately 280,000 clones; 65% to 90% are singletons and the top ten take 4% to 6%. The sequenced material came from peripheral blood. These receptors originate from a man in his fifties or sixties with active or convalescent COVID-19. Both conserved end residues are part of each CDR3. The D gene is left open where the match is weak. A row's size may be missing; if present it is once, few, many or a size class.

v_call,j_call,d_call,clone_size,cdr3_aa,cdr3_nt
TRBV5-1,TRBJ1-3,NA,NA,CASSWELASGNTIYF,TGCGCCAGCAGCTGGGAGCTCGCCTCTGGAAACACCATATATTTT
TRBV6-4,TRBJ2-3,TRBD2,NA,CASSQREGITDTQYF,TGTGCCAGCAGTCAGCGGGAGGGAATCACAGATACGCAGTATTTT
TRBV7-3,TRBJ2-1,TRBD2,NA,CASSPGTSGRESYNEQFF,TGTGCCAGCAGCCCAGGGACTAGCGGGAGGGAGTCCTACAATGAGCAGTTCTTC
TRBV9,TRBJ1-4,NA,NA,CASSPRGGYEKLFF,TGTGCCAGCAGCCCCAGGGGAGGGTATGAAAAACTGTTTTTT
TRBV5-6,TRBJ1-2,NA,few,CASSLAQGKGYGYTF,TGTGCCAGCAGCTTGGCGCAGGGGAAGGGCTATGGCTACACCTTC
TRBV29-1,TRBJ2-2,TRBD1,NA,CSVDRANTGELFF,TGCAGCGTAGACAGGGCGAACACCGGGGAGCTGTTTTTT
TRBV5-1,TRBJ2-7,TRBD1,few,CASSVGQGPTYEQYF,TGCGCCAGCAGCGTCGGACAGGGACCGACCTACGAGCAGTACTTC
TRBV18,TRBJ2-5,NA,NA,CASSPGQIQETQYF,TGTGCCAGCTCACCAGGACAGATCCAAGAGACCCAGTACTTC
TRBV6-5,TRBJ1-6,TRBD1,NA,CASSLSGQPNSPLHF,TGTGCCAGCAGTTTGTCGGGACAGCCTAATTCACCCCTCCACTTT
TRBV28,TRBJ1-2,NA,NA,CASSLERRTNYGYTF,TGTGCCAGCAGTTTAGAGAGGCGGACTAACTATGGCTACACCTTC
TRBV4-2,TRBJ2-2,NA,NA,CASSQTTGELFF,TGTGCCAGCAGCCAAACAACCGGGGAGCTGTTTTTT
TRBV7-8,TRBJ2-3,TRBD2,NA,CASSLRRELGDTQYF,TGTGCCAGCAGCTTAAGGCGGGAGCTTGGAGATACGCAGTATTTT
TRBV19,TRBJ1-1,NA,NA,CASSQGPNTEAFF,TGTGCCAGTAGTCAGGGGCCGAACACTGAAGCTTTCTTT
TRBV7-9,TRBJ2-5,TRBD1,NA,CASSLAFAGGRETQYF,TGTGCCAGCAGCTTAGCGTTTGCAGGGGGCAGGGAGACCCAGTACTTC
TRBV19,TRBJ1-4,NA,NA,CASSFRRVPNEKLFF,TGTGCCAGTAGTTTCCGCCGGGTACCCAATGAAAAACTGTTTTTT
TRBV10-3,TRBJ1-1,NA,NA,CAISGKGMNTEAFF,TGTGCCATCAGTGGAAAGGGGATGAACACTGAAGCTTTCTTT
TRBV19,TRBJ2-1,TRBD2,NA,CASRSGLAGDNEQFF,TGTGCCAGTAGATCAGGACTAGCGGGGGACAATGAGCAGTTCTTC
TRBV5-4,TRBJ2-3,NA,NA,CASSFSRQRTDTQYF,TGTGCCAGCAGCTTCTCGCGGCAGCGCACAGATACGCAGTATTTT
TRBV29-1,TRBJ1-2,NA,NA,CSVEWPNYGYTF,TGCAGCGTTGAATGGCCTAACTATGGCTACACCTTC
TRBV3-1/TRBV3-2,TRBJ2-7,TRBD1,once,CASSQRTGGADEQYF,TGTGCCAGCAGCCAAAGGACAGGGGGCGCGGACGAGCAGTACTTC
TRBV18,TRBJ1-4,TRBD1,NA,CASSSTWTGSEKLFF,TGTGCCAGCTCGTCGACCTGGACAGGGAGTGAAAAACTGTTTTTT
TRBV7-8,TRBJ2-1,NA,NA,CASSLVGGTYYNEQFF,TGTGCCAGCAGCTTAGTCGGCGGGACGTACTACAATGAGCAGTTCTTC
TRBV2,TRBJ1-1,NA,NA,CASSIRGGTEAFF,TGTGCCAGCAGTATAAGAGGGGGCACTGAAGCTTTCTTT
TRBV6-5,TRBJ2-7,TRBD2,NA,CASGGGSGDSYEQYF,TGTGCCAGCGGGGGGGGTAGCGGGGACTCCTACGAGCAGTACTTC
TRBV7-8,TRBJ2-7,TRBD1,NA,CASSLGQDSYEQYF,TGTGCCAGCAGCCTCGGACAGGATTCCTACGAGCAGTACTTC
TRBV5-1,TRBJ1-5,TRBD1,few,CASSWWTGDGNQPQHF,TGCGCCAGCAGCTGGTGGACAGGGGATGGCAATCAGCCCCAGCATTTT
TRBV15,TRBJ2-7,TRBD1,NA,CAGATGPYEQYF,TGTGCCGGAGCGACAGGGCCCTACGAGCAGTACTTC
TRBV5-1,TRBJ2-7,TRBD2,few,CASRPGLAGGPGYEQYF,TGCGCCAGCAGACCGGGACTAGCGGGAGGGCCAGGCTACGAGCAGTACTTC
TRBV7-6,TRBJ2-5,NA,NA,CASSLGGTPQETQYF,TGTGCCAGCAGCTTAGGGGGGACACCACAAGAGACCCAGTACTTC
TRBV28,TRBJ1-5,NA,NA,CASSLSSNQPQHF,TGTGCCAGCAGTTTATCGAGCAATCAGCCCCAGCATTTT
TRBV11-2,TRBJ2-4,NA,NA,CASTPFPNIQYF,TGTGCCAGCACCCCTTTCCCTAACATTCAGTACTTC
TRBV5-4,TRBJ2-1,TRBD2,NA,CAGSGRAGNEQFF,TGTGCCGGAAGCGGGAGGGCGGGGAATGAGCAGTTCTTC
TRBV28,TRBJ2-3,TRBD2,NA,CASSLSPPGLGITDTQYF,TGTGCCAGCAGTTTATCACCACCGGGACTAGGGATAACAGATACGCAGTATTTT
TRBV7-2,TRBJ2-1,TRBD2,NA,CASRQTGTSVQSSYNEQFF,TGTGCCAGCAGGCAAACGGGAACTAGCGTACAAAGCTCCTACAATGAGCAGTTCTTC
TRBV2,TRBJ2-1,TRBD2,NA,CASSTSSGSMMNSYNEQFF,TGTGCCAGCAGTACCTCTAGCGGGAGTATGATGAACTCCTACAATGAGCAGTTCTTC
TRBV13,TRBJ1-1,TRBD1,NA,CASSLLTDRSTEAFF,TGTGCCAGCAGCTTACTGACGGACAGGAGCACTGAAGCTTTCTTT
TRBV5-4,TRBJ2-1,NA,NA,CASSTDQSFPYNEQFF,TGTGCCAGCAGCACTGATCAAAGCTTTCCCTACAATGAGCAGTTCTTC
TRBV10-3,TRBJ1-2,NA,NA,CAISETNANYGYTF,TGTGCCATCAGTGAGACTAATGCTAACTATGGCTACACCTTC
TRBV7-3,TRBJ2-1,TRBD2,NA,CASSSEPTGLVFNEQFF,TGTGCCAGCAGCTCCGAACCTACGGGACTAGTTTTCAATGAGCAGTTCTTC
TRBV6-5,TRBJ2-2,TRBD1,NA,CASIRTGANTGELFF,TGTGCCAGCATCCGGACAGGAGCGAACACCGGGGAGCTGTTTTTT
TRBV24-1,TRBJ2-3,TRBD2,NA,CATEAGGSTDTQYF,TGTGCCACCGAGGCGGGAGGGAGCACAGATACGCAGTATTTT
TRBV11-1,TRBJ2-5,TRBD2,NA,CASSPGLTQETQYF,TGTGCCAGCAGCCCGGGACTAACCCAAGAGACCCAGTACTTC
TRBV6-2/TRBV6-3,TRBJ2-5,NA,NA,CASSPGARETQYF,TGTGCCAGCAGCCCGGGGGCGCGGGAGACCCAGTACTTC
TRBV6-5,TRBJ2-1,NA,NA,CASRNTRFSYNEQFF,TGTGCCAGCAGAAACACTAGATTTTCCTACAATGAGCAGTTCTTC
TRBV3-1/TRBV3-2,TRBJ2-1,TRBD2,NA,CASSQRLASVRYNEQFF,TGTGCCAGCAGCCAACGACTAGCGAGCGTTAGGTACAATGAGCAGTTCTTC